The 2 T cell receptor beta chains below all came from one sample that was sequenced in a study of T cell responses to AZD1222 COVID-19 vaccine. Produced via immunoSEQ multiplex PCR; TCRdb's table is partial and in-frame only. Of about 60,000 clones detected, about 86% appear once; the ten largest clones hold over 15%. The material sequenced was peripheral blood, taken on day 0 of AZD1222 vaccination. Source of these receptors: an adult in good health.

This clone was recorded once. CDR3 nucleotides: TGTGCCAGCAGCTTCGGTGCCTCTGGGGCCAACGTCCTGACTTTC. Translated: CASSFGASGANVLTF. The chain joins TRBV7-8 to TRBJ2-6; D remains unclear. The CDR3 length is 15 residues. Germline loops: CDR1 SGHVS, CDR2 FQNEAQ. V was cut by 3 bases and J by 0 bases, with 6 bases left in between.

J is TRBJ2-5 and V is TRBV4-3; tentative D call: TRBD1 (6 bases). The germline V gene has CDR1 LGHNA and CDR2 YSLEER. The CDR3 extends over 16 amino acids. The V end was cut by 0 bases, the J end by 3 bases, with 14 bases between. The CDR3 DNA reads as TGCGCCAGCAGCCAAGATAGGGGGTCTGCTAAAGAGACCCAGTACTTC. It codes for CASSQDRGSAKETQYF.